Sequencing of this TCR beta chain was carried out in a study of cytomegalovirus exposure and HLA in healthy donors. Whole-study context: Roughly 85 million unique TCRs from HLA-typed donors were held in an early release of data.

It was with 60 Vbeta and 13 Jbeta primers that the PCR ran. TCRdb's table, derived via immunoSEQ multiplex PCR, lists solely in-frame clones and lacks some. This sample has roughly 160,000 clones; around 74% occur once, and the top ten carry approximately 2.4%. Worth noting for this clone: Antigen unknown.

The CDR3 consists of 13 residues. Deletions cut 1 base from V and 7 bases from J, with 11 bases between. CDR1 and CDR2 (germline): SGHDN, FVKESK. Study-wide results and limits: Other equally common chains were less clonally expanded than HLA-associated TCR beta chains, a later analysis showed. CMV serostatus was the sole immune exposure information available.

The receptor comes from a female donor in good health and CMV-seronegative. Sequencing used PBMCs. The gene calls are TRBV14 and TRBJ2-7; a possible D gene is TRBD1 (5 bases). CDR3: CASSQVRVGEQYF. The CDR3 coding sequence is TGTGCCAGCAGCCAAGTCAGGGTGGGTGAGCAGTACTTC.